Shown below are 21 T cell receptor beta chains from a single sample sequenced in a study of T-cell reconstitution after alpha-beta-depleted transplantation in children. Unique molecular identifiers were incorporated during preparation of the TCRbeta library. TCRdb ran MiXCR on the PCR reads and lists one entry per CDR3 protein. The data contain roughly 150,000 distinct CDR3 sequences, approximately 10% of them singletons. The input for sequencing was PBMCs, taken before TCRalphabeta/CD19-depleted stem cell transplant. These receptors were obtained from a boy aged 2 to 10 with acute myeloid leukemia, due to receive a stem cell transplant.

This clonotype has a count of ten or more. This chain connects TRBV6-1 to TRBJ2-4; possible D gene TRBD1, 6 bases. V shed 6 bases and J shed 7 bases, with 25 bases lying between them. This CDR3 comprises 17 residues. Per the germline V gene, CDR1 is MNHNS and CDR2 is SASEGT. The CDR3 DNA follows: TGTGCCAGCAGCTCCCCGTGGACAGCCCGAAGGAAGAACATTCAGTACTTC. This encodes CASSSPWTARRKNIQYF.

This clonotype was seen many times. The V gene is TRBV6-5, the J gene TRBJ2-7; TRBD1 is a possible D gene (5 bases). Trimming took off 0 bases at V and 2 bases at J, with 8 bases between the two ends. CDR1 is MNHEY and CDR2 is SVGAGI in the germline V gene. This CDR3 is built from 14 residues. This CDR3 reads CASSYSSRAYEQYF. The DNA for the CDR3 is TGTGCCAGCAGTTACTCGAGCAGGGCCTACGAGCAGTACTTC.

This clonotype was seen at least ten times. This chain links TRBV3-1 with TRBJ2-1; possibly TRBD1 for D (5 bases). The germline V gene has CDR1 LGHDT and CDR2 YNNKEL (reference sequence). The ends were cut back, 7 bases at V and 9 bases at J, with 19 bases in the middle. The CDR3 extends over 14 amino acids. The CDR3, as DNA: TGTGCCAGCAATACTGGTCCAGGGTTAGGTGAGCAGTTCTTC. Translating gives CASNTGPGLGEQFF.

This clonotype was seen ten or more times. V usage is TRBV28 and J usage is TRBJ2-1, with a possible D match to TRBD2 (5 bases). Trimming removed 11 bases from V and 4 bases from J, with 21 bases in between. The CDR3 is 15 residues long. CDR1 MDHEN and CDR2 SYDVKM come from the germline V gene. In nucleotides, the CDR3 is TGTGCCTCCTTCCATGGTGGGAGTTATTACAATGAGCAGTTCTTC. Translated, it gives CASFHGGSYYNEQFF.

This clonotype has at least ten counts. The CDR3 sequence: CASSYGAGNYEQYV. CDR3 in DNA: TGTGCCAGCAGTTACGGGGCAGGGAATTACGAGCAGTACGTC. The chain joins TRBV6-5 to TRBJ2-7, with a possible D match to TRBD1 (5 bases). CDR3 length equals 14 residues. Between the trimmed V and J ends, which lost 2 bases and 4 bases, there was a span of 12 bases. The germline V gene has CDR1 MNHEY and CDR2 SVGAGI.

This clonotype showed up many times. V usage is TRBV28 and J usage is TRBJ2-6, with D possibly TRBD1 on 5 matching bases. Trimming removed 6 bases from V and 6 bases from J, with 15 bases in between. CDR3 length: 15 amino acids. In germline, CDR1 is MDHEN, CDR2 SYDVKM. The CDR3 spells CASSPAGWEANVLTF. The CDR3, as DNA: TGTGCCAGCAGCCCCGCAGGGTGGGAGGCCAACGTCCTGACTTTC.

The V and J genes are TRBV25-1 and TRBJ2-7, with 9 bases identical to TRBD1. Per the germline V gene, CDR1 is MGHDK and CDR2 is SYGVNS. Trimming took 9 bases from V and 2 from J; bases not matched to a gene: 5. This CDR3 has 13 amino acids. The CDR3 nucleotides read TGTGCCAGTGCTGGGACAGGGACCTACGAGCAGTACTTC. This encodes CASAGTGTYEQYF.

This clonotype was counted many times. The chain links TRBV4-2 to TRBJ1-5; a possible D gene is TRBD1 (5 bases). With 9 bases removed from V and 9 bases from J, the gap between germline ends came to 9 bases. The V gene's germline CDR1 is LGHNA and CDR2 YNFKEQ. The CDR3 extends over 10 amino acids. This CDR3 is CARRRGPQHF. CDR3 coding DNA: TGTGCCAGGCGTAGGGGGCCCCAGCATTTT.

This clonotype was observed at least ten times. V and J are TRBV12-3 or TRBV12-4 and TRBJ1-2, with a weak D call TRBD1 (5 bases). The CDR3 consists of 13 residues. The V end lost 6 bases, the J end lost 4 bases, and 12 bases lay between the germline ends. DNA for the CDR3: TGTGCCAGCAGCCAACTCAGGGTCTATGGCTACACCTTC. Translation gives CASSQLRVYGYTF.

This clonotype was found many times. The chain combines TRBV9 with TRBJ1-2, with 7 bases aligning to TRBD1. Germline V gene data show CDR1 as SGDLS and CDR2 as YYNGEE. Germline trimming cut 4 bases from V and 1 base from J; bases unmatched to any gene: 13. CDR3 length equals 17 residues. CDR3 residues: CASSPSGGGTLNYGYTF. The CDR3 region has the DNA TGTGCCAGCAGCCCAAGTGGAGGGGGCACCCTTAACTATGGCTACACCTTC. The whole variable domain, filled in from reference TRBV9 and TRBJ1-2, reads DSGVTQTPKHLITATGQRVTLRCSPRSGDLSVYWYQQSLDQGLQFLIQYYNGEERAKGNILERFSAQQFPDLHSELNLSSLELGDSALYFCASSPSGGGTLNYGYTFGSGTRLTVV.

There are many counts of this clonotype. This chain links TRBV6-2 or TRBV6-3 with TRBJ2-7; 10 nucleotides agree with TRBD2. V lost 4 bases and J lost 4; bases outside the gene matches: 1. Per germline, CDR1 MNHEY and CDR2 SVGEGT. CDR3 length: 13 residues. CDR3 in DNA: TGTGCCAGCAGTTGGACTAGCGGATACGAGCAGTACTTC. It is translated as CASSWTSGYEQYF.

This clonotype occurred many times. This chain uses TRBV4-1 with TRBJ1-5; 7 nucleotides match TRBD1. CDR1 and CDR2 from the germline V gene are MGHRA and YSYEKL. The V gene end was trimmed by 5 bases and the J gene end by 7 bases; junction bases not matched to a gene: 5. The CDR3 has 13 amino acids. The CDR3 DNA follows: TGCGCCAGCAGCGTTGGACAGGCCCAGCCCCAGCATTTT. Its translation is CASSVGQAQPQHF.

This clonotype was recorded at least ten times. The chain employs TRBV12-3 or TRBV12-4 and TRBJ2-7, with 8 nucleotides matching TRBD1. With V trimmed by 3 bases and J by 5 bases, 3 bases remained unmatched. This CDR3 has 13 amino acids. CDR3 in DNA: TGTGCCAGCAGTTTCAGGGGGCTCGACGAGCAGTACTTC. Amino acids: CASSFRGLDEQYF.

This clonotype was counted ten times or more. This chain uses TRBV20-1 with TRBJ2-3; TRBD2 aligns across 11 bases. The CDR3 runs 14 residues. The germline V gene encodes CDR1 DFQATT and CDR2 SNEGSKA (reference sequence). V shed 4 bases, J shed 7 bases, and the junction held 7 bases outside the gene matches. CDR3 in amino acids: CSATGLAGRNTQYF. The CDR3 DNA reads TGCAGTGCTACCGGACTAGCGGGTCGGAATACGCAGTATTTT.

This clonotype was seen at least ten times. The V gene is TRBV5-1, the J gene TRBJ2-4; 7 bases align to TRBD2. The CDR3 totals 15 residues. Germline V CDR1 and CDR2: SGHRS, YFSETQ. V lost 2 bases to trimming and J lost 3 bases; unmatched junction nucleotides: 5. CDR3 in amino acids: CASSLAGRDKNIQYF. The CDR3 DNA follows: TGCGCCAGCAGCTTAGCGGGAAGGGACAAAAACATTCAGTACTTC.

This clonotype showed up many times. The genes are TRBV5-1 and TRBJ2-1; 7 nucleotides align to TRBD2. Unmatched junction bases numbered 9, after V lost 6 bases and J lost 6 bases. Germline CDR1 and CDR2: SGHRS and YFSETQ. The CDR3 covers 14 residues. The CDR3 protein is CASISDPSGNEQFF. The CDR3 DNA sequence: TGCGCCAGCATCTCGGATCCTAGCGGCAATGAGCAGTTCTTC.

This clonotype was picked up many times. The chain combines TRBV29-1 with TRBJ1-2; D ambiguous. The CDR3 covers 12 residues. Germline values: CDR1 SQVTM, CDR2 ANQGSEA. Trimming stripped 3 bases from V and 8 bases from J, with 13 bases between. The CDR3, as DNA: TGCAGCGTTGAGGCAGGCCTGAGGGGCTACACCTTC. Translating gives CSVEAGLRGYTF.

This clonotype was detected ten times or more. The gene calls are TRBV20-1 and TRBJ2-1, with D possibly being TRBD1 (5 bases). In germline, CDR1 is DFQATT, CDR2 SNEGSKA (reference sequence). The CDR3 length is 20 residues. V lost 0 bases, J lost 0 bases, and 24 bases lay in between. The CDR3 loop is CSARDHDRRYGRRSYNEQFF. CDR3 DNA: TGCAGTGCTAGAGATCACGACAGACGCTACGGCCGACGCTCCTACAATGAGCAGTTCTTC.

This clonotype came up many times. This CDR3 is CASSPRQGRTPYGYTF. The CDR3 region has the DNA TGTGCCAGCTCACCTCGACAGGGGCGTACCCCCTATGGCTACACCTTC. The chain uses TRBV18 and TRBJ1-2; 8 bases line up with TRBD1. This CDR3 comprises 16 residues. The germline CDR1 and CDR2 sequences are KGHSH and LQKENI. The V and J ends lost 3 bases and 4 bases, in that order; junction bases with no gene match: 10.

This clonotype was seen at least ten times. This chain links TRBV11-2 with TRBJ2-2; 8 bases align to TRBD2. Germline loops: CDR1 SGHAT, CDR2 FQNNGV. V trimming: 7 bases; J trimming: 7 bases; junction bases outside the gene matches: 8. CDR3 length: 14 amino acids. CDR3 DNA: TGTGCCAGCATCCCGGGAGGGCCTAGCGGGGAGCTGTTTTTT. Its protein product is CASIPGGPSGELFF.

This clonotype was recorded at least ten times. The chain links TRBV5-6 to TRBJ2-7; D uncertain. Germline values: CDR1 SGHDT, CDR2 YYEEEE. This CDR3 comprises 16 residues. V lost 4 bases, J lost 0 bases, and 17 bases lay in between. For the CDR3, the DNA is TGTGCCAGCAGCCGAACCGGGTCCCTGGGCTCCTACGAGCAGTACTTC. This translates into CASSRTGSLGSYEQYF.